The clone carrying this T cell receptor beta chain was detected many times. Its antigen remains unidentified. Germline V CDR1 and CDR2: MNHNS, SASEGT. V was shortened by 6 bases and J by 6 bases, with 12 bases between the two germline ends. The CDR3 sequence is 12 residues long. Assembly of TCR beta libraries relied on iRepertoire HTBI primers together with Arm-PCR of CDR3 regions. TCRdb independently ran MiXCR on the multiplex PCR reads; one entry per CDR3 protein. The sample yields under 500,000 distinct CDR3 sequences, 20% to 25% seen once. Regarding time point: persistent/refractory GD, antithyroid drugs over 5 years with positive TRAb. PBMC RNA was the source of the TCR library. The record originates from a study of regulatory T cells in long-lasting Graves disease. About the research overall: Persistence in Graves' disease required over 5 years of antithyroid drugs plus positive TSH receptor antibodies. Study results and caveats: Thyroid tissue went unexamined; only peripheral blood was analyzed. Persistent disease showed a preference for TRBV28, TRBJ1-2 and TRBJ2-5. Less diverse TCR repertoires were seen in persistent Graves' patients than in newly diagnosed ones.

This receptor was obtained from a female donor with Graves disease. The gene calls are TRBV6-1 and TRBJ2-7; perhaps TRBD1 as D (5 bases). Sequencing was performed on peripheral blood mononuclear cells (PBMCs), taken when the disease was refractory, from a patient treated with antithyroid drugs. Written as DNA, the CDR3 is TGTGCCAGCAGCCAACCAGGGCTCGAGCAGTACTTC. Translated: CASSQPGLEQYF.